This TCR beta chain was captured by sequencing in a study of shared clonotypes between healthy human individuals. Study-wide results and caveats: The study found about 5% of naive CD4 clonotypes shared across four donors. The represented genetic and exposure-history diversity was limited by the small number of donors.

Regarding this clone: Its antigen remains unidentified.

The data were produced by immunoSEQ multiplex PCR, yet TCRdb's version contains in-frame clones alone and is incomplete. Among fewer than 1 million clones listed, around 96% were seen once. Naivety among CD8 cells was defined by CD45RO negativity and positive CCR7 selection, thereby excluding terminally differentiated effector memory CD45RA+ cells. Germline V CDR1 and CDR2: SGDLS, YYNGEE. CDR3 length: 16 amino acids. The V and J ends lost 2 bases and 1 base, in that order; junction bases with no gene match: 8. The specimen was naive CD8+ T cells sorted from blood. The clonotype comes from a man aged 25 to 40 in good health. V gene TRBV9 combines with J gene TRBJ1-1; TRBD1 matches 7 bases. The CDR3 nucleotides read TGTGCCAGCAGCGTCCGGGACAGAGGCGAGAACACTGAAGCTTTCTTT. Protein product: CASSVRDRGENTEAFF.